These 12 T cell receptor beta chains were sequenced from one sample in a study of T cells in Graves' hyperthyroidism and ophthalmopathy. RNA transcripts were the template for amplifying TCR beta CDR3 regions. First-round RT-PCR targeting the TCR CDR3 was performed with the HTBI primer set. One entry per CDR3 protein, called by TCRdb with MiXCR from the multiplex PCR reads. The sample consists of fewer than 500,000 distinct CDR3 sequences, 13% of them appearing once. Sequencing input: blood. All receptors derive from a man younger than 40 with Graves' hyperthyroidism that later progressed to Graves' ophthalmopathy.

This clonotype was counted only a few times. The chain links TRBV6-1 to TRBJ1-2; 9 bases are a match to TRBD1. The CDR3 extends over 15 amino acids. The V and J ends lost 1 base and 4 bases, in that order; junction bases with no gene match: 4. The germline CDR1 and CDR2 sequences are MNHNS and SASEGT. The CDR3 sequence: CASSEGGQGIYGYTF. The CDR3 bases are TGTGCCAGCAGTGAAGGGGGACAGGGCATCTATGGCTACACCTTC.

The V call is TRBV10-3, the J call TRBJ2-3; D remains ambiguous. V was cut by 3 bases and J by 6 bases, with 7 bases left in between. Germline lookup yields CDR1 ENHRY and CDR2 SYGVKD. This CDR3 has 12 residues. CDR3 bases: TGTGCCATCAGTGACCTGGGTGATACGCAGTATTTT. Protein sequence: CAISDLGDTQYF.

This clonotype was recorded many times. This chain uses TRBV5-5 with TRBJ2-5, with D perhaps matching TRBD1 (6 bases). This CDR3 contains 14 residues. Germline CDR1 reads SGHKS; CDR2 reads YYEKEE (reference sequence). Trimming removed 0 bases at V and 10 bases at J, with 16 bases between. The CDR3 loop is CASSLGQSGVIQYF. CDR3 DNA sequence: TGTGCCAGCAGCTTGGGACAGTCAGGGGTGATCCAGTACTTC.

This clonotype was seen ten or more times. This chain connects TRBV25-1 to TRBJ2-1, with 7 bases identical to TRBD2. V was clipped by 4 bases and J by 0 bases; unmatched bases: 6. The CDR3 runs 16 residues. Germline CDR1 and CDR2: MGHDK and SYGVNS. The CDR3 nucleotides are TGTGCCAGCAGTGCCGTACGGGGGGTCTCCTACAATGAGCAGTTCTTC. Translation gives CASSAVRGVSYNEQFF.

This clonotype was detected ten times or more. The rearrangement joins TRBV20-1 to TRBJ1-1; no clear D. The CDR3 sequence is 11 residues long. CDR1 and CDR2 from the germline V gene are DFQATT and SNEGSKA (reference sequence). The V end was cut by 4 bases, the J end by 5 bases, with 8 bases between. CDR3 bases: TGCAGTGCTATAAAAAGAACTGAAGCTTTCTTT. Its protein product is CSAIKRTEAFF.

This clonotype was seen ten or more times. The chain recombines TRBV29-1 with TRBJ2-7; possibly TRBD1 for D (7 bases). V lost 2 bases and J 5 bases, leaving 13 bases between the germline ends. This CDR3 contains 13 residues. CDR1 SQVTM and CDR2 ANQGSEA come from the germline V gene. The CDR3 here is CSVERQGGNEQYF. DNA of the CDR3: TGCAGCGTTGAAAGGCAGGGGGGCAACGAGCAGTACTTC.

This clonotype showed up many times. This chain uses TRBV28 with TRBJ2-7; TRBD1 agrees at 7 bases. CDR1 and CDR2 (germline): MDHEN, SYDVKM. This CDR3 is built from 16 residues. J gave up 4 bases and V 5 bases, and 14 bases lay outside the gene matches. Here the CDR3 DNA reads TGTGCCAGCAGTCCCCAACACGGACAGGAGGAATACGAGCAGTACTTC. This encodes CASSPQHGQEEYEQYF.

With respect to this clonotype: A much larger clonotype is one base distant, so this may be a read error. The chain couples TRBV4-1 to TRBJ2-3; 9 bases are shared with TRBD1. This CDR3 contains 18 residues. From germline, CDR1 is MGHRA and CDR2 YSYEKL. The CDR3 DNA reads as TGCGCCAGCGGCCAAGAAGTTACAGGGACAGGGACGACAGATACGCAGTATTTT. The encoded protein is CASGQEVTGTGTTDTQYF.

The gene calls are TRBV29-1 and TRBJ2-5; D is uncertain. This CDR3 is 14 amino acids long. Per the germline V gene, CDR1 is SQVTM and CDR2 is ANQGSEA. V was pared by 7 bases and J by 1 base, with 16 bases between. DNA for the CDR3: TGCAGCGGGTACCGACCCCCACCCCAAGAGACCCAGTACTTC. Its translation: CSGYRPPPQETQYF. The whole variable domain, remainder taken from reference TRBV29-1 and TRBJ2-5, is SAVISQKPSRDICQRGTSLTIQCQVDSQVTMMFWYRQQPGQSLTLIATANQGSEATYESGFVIDKFPISRPNLTFSTLTVSNMSPEDSSIYLCSGYRPPPQETQYFGPGTRLLVL.

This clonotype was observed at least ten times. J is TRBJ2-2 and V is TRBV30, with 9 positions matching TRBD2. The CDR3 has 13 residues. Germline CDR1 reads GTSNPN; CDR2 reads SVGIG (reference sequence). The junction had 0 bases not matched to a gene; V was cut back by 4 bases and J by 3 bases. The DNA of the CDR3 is TGTGCCTGGACTAGCGGGGACACCGGGGAGCTGTTTTTT. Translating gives CAWTSGDTGELFF.

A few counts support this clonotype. The CDR3 bases are TGTGCCAGCCTAAAAAGGCAGGAGCCAGGCCCCTATGGCTACACCTTC. This encodes CASLKRQEPGPYGYTF. V and J are TRBV6-1 and TRBJ1-2; D uncertain. CDR3 length equals 16 residues. From germline, CDR1 is MNHNS and CDR2 SASEGT. The V end was cut by 8 bases, the J end by 4 bases, with 23 bases between.

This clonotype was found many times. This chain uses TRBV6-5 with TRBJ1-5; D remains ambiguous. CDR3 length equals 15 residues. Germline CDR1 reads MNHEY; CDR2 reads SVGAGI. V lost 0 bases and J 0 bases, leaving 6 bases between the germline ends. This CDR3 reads CASSYSGISNQPQHF. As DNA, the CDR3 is TGTGCCAGCAGTTACTCGGGGATTAGCAATCAGCCCCAGCATTTT.